A selection of T cell receptor beta chains follows, all from one sample in a study of blood T cells in healthy people across ages. TCRdb independently ran MiXCR on the 5' RACE reads; one entry per CDR3 protein. The sample has roughly 1.6 million distinct CDR3 sequences, around 35% seen once. The sample was blood. The receptors here all came from a woman under 40 in good health. The CDR3 runs from the conserved cysteine through the conserved F or W. A D gene is named only where the DNA matches it firmly. Clone size is not always given. Where it is, it says once, few, many or a class for expanded clones.

clone size	D gene	V gene	J gene	CDR3 DNA	CDR3 protein
.	.	TRBV7-7	TRBJ2-5	TGTGCCAGCAGCTCCCGAAGCTACGAGACCCAGTACTTC	CASSSRSYETQYF
once	TRBD1	TRBV30	TRBJ1-5	TGTGCCTGGAGGGAACAGGGGGCTACTTATCAGCCCCAGCATTTT	CAWREQGATYQPQHF
.	.	TRBV7-6	TRBJ2-6	TGTGCCAGCAGCTTAGCGGTCGGGAATTCTGGAGCCAACGTCCTGACTTTC	CASSLAVGNSGANVLTF
.	.	TRBV5-1	TRBJ2-5	TGCGCCAGCAGAGGGAGTGAGACCCAGTACTTC	CASRGSETQYF
few	.	TRBV12-3/TRBV12-4	TRBJ1-1	TGTGCCAGCAGTTTAGTACAGGCCCAGGGGACTGAAGCTTTCTTT	CASSLVQAQGTEAFF
.	TRBD1	TRBV20-1	TRBJ2-7	TGCAGTGCCCCCACCGGTGCAGGGGGCAGCTACGAGCAGTACTTC	CSAPTGAGGSYEQYF
.	.	TRBV10-3	TRBJ1-4	TGTGCCATCAGTGAGATACAGGGTCGGGATGAAAAACTGTTTTTT	CAISEIQGRDEKLFF
.	.	TRBV11-1	TRBJ2-3	TGTGCCAGCAGCTTAGACAGACTCCGCACAGATACGCAGTATTTT	CASSLDRLRTDTQYF
.	.	TRBV20-1	TRBJ1-1	TGCAGTGCTAGAATCACCAGGCTCACTGAAGCTTTCTTT	CSARITRLTEAFF
few	.	TRBV6-1	TRBJ1-1	TGTGCCAGCAGTGAAAGATGGGTAGCTTTCTTT	CASSERWVAFF
.	.	TRBV10-2	TRBJ2-3	TGCGCCAGCAGTGAGCTCAGGGTCTTGGATACAGATACGCAGTATTTT	CASSELRVLDTDTQYF
.	.	TRBV6-1	TRBJ1-1	TGTGCCAGCAGTGTCGTTTGGACGACTGAAGCTTTCTTT	CASSVVWTTEAFF
.	.	TRBV5-1	TRBJ2-3	TGCGCCAGCAGCCGGGGGCAAAGCCGCACAGATACGCAGTATTTT	CASSRGQSRTDTQYF
few	.	TRBV19	TRBJ2-3	TGTGCCAGTAGTATAGCAGATACGCAGTATTTT	CASSIADTQYF
few	TRBD2	TRBV20-1	TRBJ2-1	TGCAGTGCGCCGTCCGGGGGGGGTTACAATGAGCAGTTCTTC	CSAPSGGGYNEQFF
.	TRBD2	TRBV15	TRBJ2-7	TGTGCCACCAGCAGAGAGTCTAGCGGGAGATACGAGCAGTACTTC	CATSRESSGRYEQYF
.	.	TRBV4-2	TRBJ2-1	TGTGCCAGCAGCCAAGATGAAACGGGGGACTACAATGAGCAGTTCTTC	CASSQDETGDYNEQFF
many	.	TRBV4-1	TRBJ2-1	TGCGCCAGCCGTTTTGGGAGGACAGCCTCCTACAATGAGCAGTTCTTC	CASRFGRTASYNEQFF
few	TRBD1	TRBV30	TRBJ1-2	TGTGCCTGGAGTGTCCCAGGGACAGGTTATATCTATGGCTACACCTTC	CAWSVPGTGYIYGYTF
few	.	TRBV7-2	TRBJ2-3	TGTGCCAGCAGCGTCCGGGACACCATTCTTTATGGTACGCAGTATTTT	CASSVRDTILYGTQYF
.	.	TRBV2	TRBJ1-1	TGTGCCAGCAGTGTGGACCGAGAGAACACTGAAGCTTTCTTT	CASSVDRENTEAFF
.	TRBD2	TRBV12-3/TRBV12-4	TRBJ2-1	TGTGCCAGCAGTGTCCGACTAGCGACAAACTACAATGAGCAGTTCTTC	CASSVRLATNYNEQFF
.	.	TRBV5-1	TRBJ2-3	TGCGCCAGCAGCTTCCAGGGGAGAACAGATACGCAGTATTTT	CASSFQGRTDTQYF
.	TRBD1	TRBV12-3/TRBV12-4	TRBJ2-2	TGTGCCAGCAGTTTTGACAGGGGGCCAGGCGGGGAGCTGTTTTTT	CASSFDRGPGGELFF
.	.	TRBV28	TRBJ2-3	TGTGCCAGCAGTTTATTGGCAGGGTACAACACAGATACGCAGTATTTT	CASSLLAGYNTDTQYF
few	TRBD1	TRBV20-1	TRBJ1-2	TGCAGTGCTTCCTGGACAGGGTTTGTAAGTGGCTACACCTTC	CSASWTGFVSGYTF
.	TRBD1	TRBV20-1	TRBJ2-7	TGCAGTGCTACTGGGATCCGGACAGGGGACGCCTACGAGCAGTACTTC	CSATGIRTGDAYEQYF
.	.	TRBV19	TRBJ2-5	TGTGCCAGTAGTATCGGGCCTACTCAAGAGACCCAGTACTTC	CASSIGPTQETQYF
.	TRBD1	TRBV4-1	TRBJ2-2	TGCGCCAGCAGCCGATCAATAACCACAGGGGCCGGGGAGCTGTTTTTT	CASSRSITTGAGELFF
.	TRBD1	TRBV20-1	TRBJ1-2	TGCAGTGTAATGACAGGGTTGGGCTATGGCTACACCTTC	CSVMTGLGYGYTF
.	TRBD1	TRBV27	TRBJ1-2	TGTGCCAGCAGGACGGGACAGGGGGCGGCTAACTATGGCTACACCTTC	CASRTGQGAANYGYTF
.	.	TRBV6-1	TRBJ2-2	TGTGCCAGCAGTGCGGAACCCAGGACCGGGGAGCTGTTTTTT	CASSAEPRTGELFF
once	.	TRBV21-1	TRBJ1-2	TGTGCCAGCAGGGGCCCAGGACGAGGGGCTGGCTACACCTTC	CASRGPGRGAGYTF
.	.	TRBV7-2	TRBJ2-2	TGTGCCAGCAGCCTTAGTTGGTCCGCCGGGGAGTTGTTTTTT	CASSLSWSAGELFF
.	TRBD2	TRBV15	TRBJ2-7	TGTGCCACCAGCAGAGATTATAGCGGGGTAGGCTCCTACGAGCAGTACTTC	CATSRDYSGVGSYEQYF
once	.	TRBV4-2	TRBJ2-7	TGTGCCAGCAGCCAAGAACAAGGGATCTACTACGAGCAGTACTTC	CASSQEQGIYYEQYF
many	.	TRBV5-1	TRBJ2-1	TGCGCCAGCAGCGCGGGGGACCGTCAACAGGGCAATGAGCAGTTCTTC	CASSAGDRQQGNEQFF
.	.	TRBV9	TRBJ2-3	TGTGCCAGCAGCGTCCTCCCTGCGGGGCTGTCCACAGATACGCAGTATTTT	CASSVLPAGLSTDTQYF
few	.	TRBV6-1	TRBJ2-5	TGTGCCAGCGTTACAGAGCAAGAGACCCAGTACTTC	CASVTEQETQYF
few	.	TRBV5-5	TRBJ2-1	TGTGCCAGCAGCTTACTAGTATCTTCGTACAATGAGCAGTTCTTC	CASSLLVSSYNEQFF
.	TRBD2	TRBV20-1	TRBJ2-7	TGCAGTGCTCCCGGGGGGGCCCACGAGCAGTACTTC	CSAPGGAHEQYF
many	TRBD1	TRBV4-1	TRBJ2-7	TGCGCCAGCAGCCCAGTAGGGACAGGGTTCTACGAGCAGTACTTC	CASSPVGTGFYEQYF
.	TRBD1	TRBV6-5	TRBJ2-1	TGTGCCAGCAGTTACTCGGTAGGACAGGGGGCTTATGAGCAGTTCTTC	CASSYSVGQGAYEQFF
many	TRBD1	TRBV5-1	TRBJ2-6	TGCGCCAGTAGTATACAGGGGGCCTCTGGGGCCAACGTCCTGACTTTC	CASSIQGASGANVLTF
few	.	TRBV7-6	TRBJ2-5	TGTGCCAGCAGCTTACTCTCGGTTTCTACGGGAGCCATAGAGACCCAGTACTTC	CASSLLSVSTGAIETQYF
few	.	TRBV10-3	TRBJ2-3	TGTGCCACCCGAGAGGGGGGAGTAATTACAGATACGCAGTATTTT	CATREGGVITDTQYF
many	TRBD2	TRBV28	TRBJ2-1	TGTGCCAGCAGGCCCTTGGCGGGAGGGCCCTCCAATGAGCAGTTCTTC	CASRPLAGGPSNEQFF
.	.	TRBV11-2	TRBJ2-7	TGTGCCAGCAGCTTCTCTCACGGTAAATACGAGCAGTACTTC	CASSFSHGKYEQYF
.	TRBD1	TRBV5-6	TRBJ2-7	TGTGCCAGCAGCTTGTCCCACCGGGACAGGGGCCACGAGCAGTACTTC	CASSLSHRDRGHEQYF
few	.	TRBV28	TRBJ2-7	TGTGCCAGCAGATGGGCAGGAAACTACGAGCAGTACTTC	CASRWAGNYEQYF
.	.	TRBV7-8	TRBJ2-1	TGTGCCAGCAGCTTAGAGGTGGGGCGGGGTGAGCAGTTCTTC	CASSLEVGRGEQFF